This entry lists 14 T cell receptor beta chains sequenced from one sample in a study of cytomegalovirus exposure and HLA in healthy donors. A multiplex PCR was run with 60 Vbeta primers and 13 Jbeta primers. Sequencing was performed with immunoSEQ multiplex PCR; in TCRdb, only in-frame clones are kept and a portion is missing. Of around 210,000 clones in the sample, around four fifths were seen once. Sequencing used PBMCs. The source of these receptors is a boy aged 10-17 years in good health and CMV-seronegative.

J is TRBJ2-7 and V is TRBV5-1; TRBD2 is a possible D gene (6 bases). Germline V gives CDR1 SGHRS, CDR2 YFSETQ. The length of the CDR3 is 14 residues. V was trimmed by 0 bases and J by 4 bases, leaving 11 bases between them. This chain's CDR3 is CASSLGGVMYEQYF. In DNA form, the CDR3 reads TGCGCCAGCAGCTTGGGGGGGGTCATGTACGAGCAGTACTTC.

This clone was counted between two and nine times. This chain links TRBV11-2 with TRBJ1-1, with 8 nucleotides matching TRBD1. Per the germline V gene, CDR1 is SGHAT and CDR2 is FQNNGV. This CDR3 is 16 amino acids long. V shed 0 bases and J 1 base; nucleotides not matched to a gene: 4. The CDR3 region is CASSLEPDRANTEAFF. CDR3 bases: TGTGCCAGCAGCTTAGAACCGGACAGGGCGAACACTGAAGCTTTCTTT.

This clone was detected once. The CDR3 DNA sequence: TGTGCCAGTAGTATAGGACTAGCGGAGATCACAGATACGCAGTATTTT. It specifies CASSIGLAEITDTQYF. The V gene is TRBV19, the J gene TRBJ2-3; 9 bases are shared with TRBD2. The germline CDR1 and CDR2 sequences are LNHDA and SQIVND (reference sequence). V dropped 1 base and J dropped 2; count of bases not matched to a gene: 4. The CDR3 length is 16 residues. Filled out from reference TRBV19 and TRBJ2-3, the complete variable domain reads DGGITQSPKYLFRKEGQNVTLSCEQNLNHDAMYWYRQDPGQGLRLIYYSQIVNDFQKGDIAEGYSVSREKKESFPLTVTSAQKNPTAFYLCASSIGLAEITDTQYFGPGTRLTVL.

The gene calls are TRBV4-2 and TRBJ2-5, with TRBD2 matching over 12 bases. Trimming removed 1 base from V and 3 bases from J; junction bases left unmatched: 6. CDR1 is LGHNA, CDR2 YNFKEQ, per germline. The CDR3 totals 17 residues. The CDR3 DNA reads TGTGCCAGCAGCCAAGCAATGACTAGCGGGGGCGAAGAGACCCAGTACTTC. Its translation is CASSQAMTSGGEETQYF.

The genes are TRBV6-6 and TRBJ2-5; 7 bases agree with TRBD1. CDR1 is MNHNY, CDR2 SVGAGI, per germline (reference sequence). The junction had 5 bases not matched to a gene; V was cut back by 2 bases and J by 2 bases. This CDR3 contains 15 residues. The CDR3 loop reads CASSYPGQQQETQYF. In DNA form, the CDR3 reads TGTGCCAGCAGTTACCCGGGACAGCAGCAAGAGACCCAGTACTTC.

This clone has just one count. This rearrangement joins TRBV9 to TRBJ1-3; D might be TRBD1 (6 bases). Per the germline V gene, CDR1 is SGDLS and CDR2 is YYNGEE. V lost 4 bases and J 0 bases, leaving 14 bases between the germline ends. This CDR3 has 16 amino acids. The CDR3 nucleotides are TGTGCCAGCAGCTCCAATGACAGGTACTCTGGAAACACCATATATTTT. Its protein product is CASSSNDRYSGNTIYF.

The chain carries TRBV19 and TRBJ2-6; unclear D gene. V lost 3 bases to trimming and J lost 0 bases, with 6 bases between them. Germline V gene data show CDR1 as LNHDA and CDR2 as SQIVND (reference sequence). The CDR3 spans 15 residues. The CDR3 reads CASSIFVSGANVLTF. The CDR3 coding sequence is TGTGCCAGTAGTATCTTCGTCTCTGGGGCCAACGTCCTGACTTTC.

This clone was seen more than once but under ten times. Here the CDR3 reads CASSYGTPYTGELFF. The CDR3 nucleotides read TGTGCCAGCAGTTACGGGACACCCTACACCGGGGAGCTGTTTTTT. The chain combines TRBV6-5 with TRBJ2-2; perhaps TRBD1 as D (6 bases). This CDR3 comprises 15 residues. The germline gives CDR1 MNHEY, CDR2 SVGAGI. The V and J ends lost 2 bases and 3 bases respectively, with 10 bases between them.

V and J are TRBV30 and TRBJ1-1, with D possibly TRBD1 on 6 matching bases. This CDR3 region has 15 residues. The germline V gene has CDR1 GTSNPN and CDR2 SVGIG (reference sequence). The V gene lost 5 bases and the J gene lost 0 bases, with 16 bases spanning the gap. For the CDR3, the DNA is TGTGCCTGGGCCGCGACAGGTCCTATGAACACTGAAGCTTTCTTT. Its protein is CAWAATGPMNTEAFF. The whole variable domain, filled in from reference TRBV30 and TRBJ1-1, reads SQTIHQWPATLVQPVGSPLSLECTVEGTSNPNLYWYRQAAGRGLQLLFYSVGIGQISSEVPQNLSASRPQDRQFILSSKKLLLSDSGFYLCAWAATGPMNTEAFFGQGTRLTVV.

The chain carries TRBV18 and TRBJ2-7; possible D gene TRBD1, 6 bases. Germline V gene data show CDR1 as KGHSH and CDR2 as LQKENI. The ends were cut back, 5 bases at V and 4 bases at J, with 12 bases in the middle. The CDR3 runs to 13 residues. The chain's CDR3 is CASSAGQRYEQYF. As DNA, the CDR3 is TGTGCCAGCTCAGCTGGACAGAGGTACGAGCAGTACTTC.

The chain combines TRBV5-4 with TRBJ2-5; 8 bases agree with TRBD1. Looked up from germline, CDR1 is SGHNT and CDR2 is YYREEE (reference sequence). Trimming cost V 3 bases and J 5 bases; bases outside gene matches: 9. The CDR3 has 15 amino acids. The CDR3 here is CASSSGRQGKETQYF. The CDR3 DNA is TGTGCCAGCAGCTCCGGTCGACAGGGGAAGGAGACCCAGTACTTC.

This chain connects TRBV5-1 to TRBJ1-3; D unresolved. The germline gives CDR1 SGHRS, CDR2 YFSETQ. The CDR3 spans 16 residues. Between the trimmed V and J ends, which lost 0 bases and 0 bases, there was a span of 10 bases. For the CDR3, the DNA is TGCGCCAGCAGCTTGGTCGGGGAGTTCTCTGGAAACACCATATATTTT. Encoded protein: CASSLVGEFSGNTIYF.

The chain carries TRBV21-1 and TRBJ2-7; the D segment call TRBD2 is taken from the table without a DNA check. TRBV21-1 is a pseudogene. This CDR3 is built from 14 residues. The CDR3 is CASSKGGGRGEQYF. The DNA for the CDR3 is TGTGCCAGCAGCAAAGGTGGCGGGAGGGGCGAGCAGTACTTC.

The chain links TRBV5-4 to TRBJ1-5; D remains unclear. The V gene lost 0 bases and the J gene lost 1 base, with 5 bases spanning the gap. The CDR3 runs to 14 residues. Germline V gives CDR1 SGHNT, CDR2 YYREEE (reference sequence). CDR3 coding DNA: TGTGCCAGCAGCTTGGATGCGAGCAATCAGCCCCAGCATTTT. Translating gives CASSLDASNQPQHF. Drawing the rest from reference TRBV5-4 and TRBJ1-5, the complete variable domain is ETGVTQSPTHLIKTRGQQVTLRCSSQSGHNTVSWYQQALGQGPQFIFQYYREEENGRGNFPPRFSGLQFPNYSSELNVNALELDDSALYLCASSLDASNQPQHFGDGTRLSIL.